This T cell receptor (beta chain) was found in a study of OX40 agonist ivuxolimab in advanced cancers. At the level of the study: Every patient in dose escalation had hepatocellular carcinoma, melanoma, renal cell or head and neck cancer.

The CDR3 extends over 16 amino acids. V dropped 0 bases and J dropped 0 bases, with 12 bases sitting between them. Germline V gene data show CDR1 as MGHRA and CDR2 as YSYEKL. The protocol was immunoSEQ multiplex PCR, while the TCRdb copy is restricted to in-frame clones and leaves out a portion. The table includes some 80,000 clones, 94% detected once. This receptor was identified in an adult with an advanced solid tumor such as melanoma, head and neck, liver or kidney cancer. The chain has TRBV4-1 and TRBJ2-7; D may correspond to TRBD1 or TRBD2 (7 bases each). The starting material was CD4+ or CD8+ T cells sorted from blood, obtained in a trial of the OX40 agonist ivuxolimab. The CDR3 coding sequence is TGCGCCAGCAGCCAAGATGACAGGGAGGGCTCCTACGAGCAGTACTTC. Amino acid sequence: CASSQDDREGSYEQYF.